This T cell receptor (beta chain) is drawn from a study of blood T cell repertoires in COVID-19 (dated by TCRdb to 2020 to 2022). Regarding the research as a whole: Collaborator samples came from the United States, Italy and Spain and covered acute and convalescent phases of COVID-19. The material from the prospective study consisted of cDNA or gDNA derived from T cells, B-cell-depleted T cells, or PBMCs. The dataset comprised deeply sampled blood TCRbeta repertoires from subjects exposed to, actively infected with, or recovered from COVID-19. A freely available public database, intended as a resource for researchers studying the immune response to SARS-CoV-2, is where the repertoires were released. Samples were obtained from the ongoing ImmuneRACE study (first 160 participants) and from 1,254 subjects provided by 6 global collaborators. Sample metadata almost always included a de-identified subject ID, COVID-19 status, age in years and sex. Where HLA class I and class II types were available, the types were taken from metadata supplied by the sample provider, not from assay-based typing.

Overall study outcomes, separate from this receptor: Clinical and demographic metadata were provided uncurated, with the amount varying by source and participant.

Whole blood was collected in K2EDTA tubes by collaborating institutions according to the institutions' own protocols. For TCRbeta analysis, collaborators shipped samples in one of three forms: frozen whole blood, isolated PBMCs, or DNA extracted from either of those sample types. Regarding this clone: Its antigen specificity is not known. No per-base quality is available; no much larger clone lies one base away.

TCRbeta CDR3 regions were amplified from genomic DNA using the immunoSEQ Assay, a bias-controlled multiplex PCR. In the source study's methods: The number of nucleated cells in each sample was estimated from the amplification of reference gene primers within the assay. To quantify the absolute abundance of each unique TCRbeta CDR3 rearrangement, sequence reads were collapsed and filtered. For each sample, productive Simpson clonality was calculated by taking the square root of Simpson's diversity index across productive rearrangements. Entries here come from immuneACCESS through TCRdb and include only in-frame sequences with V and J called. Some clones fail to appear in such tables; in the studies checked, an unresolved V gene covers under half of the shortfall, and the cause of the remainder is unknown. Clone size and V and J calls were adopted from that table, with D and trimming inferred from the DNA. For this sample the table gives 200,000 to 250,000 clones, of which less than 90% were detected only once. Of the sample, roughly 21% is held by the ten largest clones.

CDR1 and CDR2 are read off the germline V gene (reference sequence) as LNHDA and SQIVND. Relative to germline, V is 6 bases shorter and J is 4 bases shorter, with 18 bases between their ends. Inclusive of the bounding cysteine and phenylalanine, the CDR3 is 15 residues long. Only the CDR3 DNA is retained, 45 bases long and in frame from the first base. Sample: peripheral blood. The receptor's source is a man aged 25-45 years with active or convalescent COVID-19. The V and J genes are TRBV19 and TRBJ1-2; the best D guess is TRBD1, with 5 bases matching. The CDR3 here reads CASSWATAETYGYTF. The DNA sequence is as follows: TGTGCCAGTAGCTGGGCGACAGCTGAGACCTATGGCTACACCTTC. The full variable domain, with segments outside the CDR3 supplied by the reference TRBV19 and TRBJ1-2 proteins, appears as DGGITQSPKYLFRKEGQNVTLSCEQNLNHDAMYWYRQDPGQGLRLIYYSQIVNDFQKGDIAEGYSVSREKKESFPLTVTSAQKNPTAFYLCASSWATAETYGYTFGSGTRLTVV.